The 8 T cell receptor beta chains presented below share a single source sample, sequenced in a study of a mutant IDH1 vaccine in newly diagnosed glioma. The repertoire was sequenced with immunoSEQ multiplex PCR; TCRdb's copy has only in-frame clones and lacks some. The table has some 15,000 clones, 80% to 90% seen once; the top ten hold 9%. Time point: baseline, week 1 (first vaccination visit). Treatment meaning: pre-vaccination baseline after standard-of-care therapy. The sample in question was PBMCs, obtained from a glioma patient treated with radiotherapy, temozolomide or both. These receptors were taken from a woman between 40 and 50 years old with glioma. Some clones in this sample may be carry-over from other donors' samples.

The V and J genes are TRBV6-1 and TRBJ2-3; D not resolved. CDR1 is MNHNS and CDR2 is SASEGT in the germline V gene. The CDR3 extends over 14 amino acids. Deletions cut 3 bases from V and 2 bases from J, with 9 bases between. The CDR3 loop is CASSDLGLTDTQYF. The CDR3 nucleotides are TGTGCCAGCAGTGATTTGGGCCTCACAGATACGCAGTATTTT.

V and J are TRBV4-2 and TRBJ1-1; D is possibly TRBD1 (5 bases). This CDR3 has 15 residues. Germline V gene lookup returns CDR1 LGHNA and CDR2 YNFKEQ. Trimming stripped 0 bases from V and 9 bases from J, with 17 bases between. This CDR3 reads CASSQDRGRRGQAFF. The CDR3 DNA is TGTGCCAGCAGCCAAGATCGGGGCAGGAGAGGACAAGCTTTCTTT.

This chain joins TRBV13 and TRBJ2-1; no clear D. Trimming took 4 bases from V and 7 from J, leaving 11 bases between them. This CDR3 spans 13 amino acids. The germline V gene encodes CDR1 PRHDT and CDR2 FYEKMQ (reference sequence). The CDR3 DNA reads TGTGCCAGCAGCTCTACATGGCGGAATGAGCAGTTCTTC. Protein product: CASSSTWRNEQFF.

V usage is TRBV7-9 and J usage is TRBJ2-3; 8 nucleotides align to TRBD1. The CDR3 covers 13 residues. Per germline, CDR1 SEHNR and CDR2 FQNEAQ (reference sequence). Trimming removed 5 bases from V and 4 bases from J; junction bases left unmatched: 2. The CDR3 DNA reads TGTGCCAGCAGCGACAGGGGCGCAGATACGCAGTATTTT. Translating it yields CASSDRGADTQYF.

The rearrangement uses TRBV2 and TRBJ1-2; D is unresolved. Germline CDR1 is SNHLY and CDR2 is FYNNEI. The ends were cut back, 6 bases at V and 4 bases at J, with 15 bases in the middle. This CDR3 is built from 14 residues. The CDR3 DNA reads as TGTGCCAGCAGAGAATCCCTCTCCTTCTATGGCTACACCTTC. Amino acid sequence: CASRESLSFYGYTF.

The chain is built from TRBV4-1 and TRBJ2-7, with TRBD2 identical over 9 bases. Germline V gene sequence: CDR1 MGHRA, CDR2 YSYEKL. The junction had 19 bases not matched to a gene; V was cut back by 3 bases and J by 7 bases. The CDR3 is 18 residues long. The CDR3, as DNA: TGCGCCAGCAGCCATGAACCGGACCCGGGACTAGCTGTGGAAGAGCAGTACTTC. Translating gives CASSHEPDPGLAVEEQYF.

The gene calls are TRBV5-8 and TRBJ2-1; D is unclear. The V gene's germline CDR1 is SGHTS and CDR2 YDEGEE. With 1 base removed from V and 8 bases from J, the gap between germline ends came to 13 bases. The CDR3 consists of 14 residues. CDR3 amino acids: CASSLPQNSHEQFF. Here the CDR3 DNA reads TGTGCCAGCAGCTTGCCCCAGAACTCCCATGAGCAGTTCTTC.

V usage is TRBV6-5 and J usage is TRBJ2-3; 10 positions match TRBD2. Germline CDR1 MNHEY, CDR2 SVGAGI. CDR3 length equals 15 residues. With V trimmed by 5 bases and J by 0 bases, 2 bases remained unmatched. CDR3 in DNA: TGTGCCAGCAGTCTGACTAGCGGGAGCACAGATACGCAGTATTTT. The encoded protein is CASSLTSGSTDTQYF.